Following are 17 T cell receptor beta chains from one sample sequenced in a study of blood T cell repertoires in COVID-19. Profiled with immunoSEQ multiplex PCR; TCRdb holds only in-frame clones, not every one. The sample lists about 150,000 clones; 80% to 90% were seen once. The source material was peripheral blood. The receptor set was obtained from a man between 18 and 29 years old with COVID-19, enrolled during active disease.

V and J are TRBV27 and TRBJ2-2; no firm D call. V lost 3 bases, J lost 8 bases, and 10 bases lay in between. CDR3 length: 13 residues. Germline values: CDR1 MNHEY, CDR2 SMNVEV (reference sequence). The CDR3 loop is CASSFSESGELFF. Written as DNA, the CDR3 is TGTGCCAGCAGTTTCAGCGAGTCAGGGGAGCTGTTTTTT.

This clone appeared a few times. The chain has TRBV15 and TRBJ2-4; 8 bases align to TRBD1. Germline trimming cut 5 bases from V and 8 bases from J; bases unmatched to any gene: 8. The CDR3 is made up of 14 amino acids. Germline values: CDR1 LNHNV, CDR2 YYDKDF (reference sequence). This chain's CDR3 is CATSRRQGTDIQYF. The CDR3 bases are TGTGCCACCAGCCGACGACAGGGGACGGACATTCAGTACTTC.

The chain links TRBV4-3 to TRBJ2-5; maybe TRBD2 (5 bases). Trimming pared 3 bases from V and 3 bases from J, leaving 14 bases between. The germline CDR1 and CDR2 sequences are LGHNA and YSLEER. There are 15 residues in the CDR3. The DNA for the CDR3 is TGCGCCAGCAGCCATCGGGCTAGCATAAAAGAGACCCAGTACTTC. Translation gives CASSHRASIKETQYF.

J is TRBJ2-3 and V is TRBV6-5, with 7 bases lining up with TRBD2. J was trimmed by 2 bases and V by 2 bases; bases with no gene match: 1. The CDR3 has 14 amino acids. Germline V gene sequence: CDR1 MNHEY, CDR2 SVGAGI. The CDR3 DNA reads TGTGCCAGCAGTTACGGGAGGGCCACAGATACGCAGTATTTT. It is translated as CASSYGRATDTQYF.

The rearrangement joins TRBV29-1 to TRBJ2-1; 10 bases are a match to TRBD2. After removal of 4 bases from V and 7 bases from J, the junction contained 13 bases not matched to a gene. Per germline, CDR1 SQVTM and CDR2 ANQGSEA. There are 16 residues in the CDR3. CDR3: CSVGGVATSGWNEQFF. The DNA of the CDR3 is TGCAGCGTTGGGGGTGTGGCGACTAGCGGGTGGAATGAGCAGTTCTTC.

The chain uses TRBV9 and TRBJ2-7; D might be TRBD2 (6 bases). Deletions cut 4 bases from V and 7 bases from J, with 24 bases between. Germline V gene sequence: CDR1 SGDLS, CDR2 YYNGEE. The CDR3 sequence is 16 residues long. CDR3 sequence reads: CASSPNSGESLREQYF. The CDR3 DNA follows: TGTGCCAGCAGCCCGAATAGCGGAGAGAGTCTAAGGGAGCAGTACTTC.

In its sample, this clone was seen a few times. This rearrangement joins TRBV2 to TRBJ1-5; 11 bases are a match to TRBD1. The trim removed 3 bases at V and 7 bases at J, leaving 2 bases unmatched. In germline, CDR1 is SNHLY, CDR2 FYNNEI. CDR3 length equals 14 residues. The CDR3 nucleotides are TGTGCCAGCAGTGAGGGACAGGGGGGACAGCCCCAGCATTTT. Protein sequence: CASSEGQGGQPQHF.

The V and J genes are TRBV5-1 and TRBJ2-1, with 8 nucleotides matching TRBD1. Trimming cost V 3 bases and J 5 bases; bases outside gene matches: 13. The germline CDR1 and CDR2 sequences are SGHRS and YFSETQ. This CDR3 region has 17 residues. CDR3 sequence (DNA): TGCGCCAGCAGCTGGGGGCCCGGACAGGGAAGGAACAATGAGCAGTTCTTC. Translated, it gives CASSWGPGQGRNNEQFF.

The rearrangement joins TRBV11-2 to TRBJ2-3; no clear D gene. There are 15 residues in the CDR3. Trimming took off 0 bases at V and 0 bases at J, with 7 bases between the two ends. Germline V gene data show CDR1 as SGHAT and CDR2 as FQNNGV. The CDR3 bases are TGTGCCAGCAGCTTAGAGTTTAGCAGCACAGATACGCAGTATTTT. This gives the protein CASSLEFSSTDTQYF.

The chain couples TRBV5-8 to TRBJ2-3; 14 nucleotides match TRBD2. The CDR3 covers 15 residues. Germline-derived CDR1 and CDR2 are SGHTS and YDEGEE. V lost 6 bases and J lost 4; bases outside the gene matches: 4. The CDR3 DNA sequence: TGTGCCAGCACCCCGGGACTAGCGGGAGCAGATACGCAGTATTTT. Translation: CASTPGLAGADTQYF.

This chain uses TRBV27 with TRBJ2-7, with D possibly matching TRBD1 (6 bases). With 8 bases removed from V and 2 bases from J, the gap between germline ends came to 13 bases. This CDR3 comprises 13 residues. In germline, CDR1 is MNHEY, CDR2 SMNVEV (reference sequence). The CDR3 bases are TGTGCCAGCGCCGGGACAAAAACCTACGAGCAGTACTTC. Translating it yields CASAGTKTYEQYF.

The J gene is TRBJ2-7, the V gene TRBV5-1, with 9 positions matching TRBD1. From germline, CDR1 is SGHRS and CDR2 YFSETQ. This CDR3 contains 17 residues. V lost 4 bases to trimming and J lost 0 bases; unmatched junction nucleotides: 11. The CDR3 nucleotides read TGCGCCAGCAGCCTCACAGGGGGCGCAAGAACCTCCTACGAGCAGTACTTC. Protein sequence: CASSLTGGARTSYEQYF.

This chain links TRBV19 with TRBJ2-7; 9 nucleotides align to TRBD2. Looked up from germline, CDR1 is LNHDA and CDR2 is SQIVND (reference sequence). The CDR3 loop spans 14 amino acids. The ends lost 8 bases at V and 2 bases at J; junction bases unmatched: 7. CDR3 DNA sequence: TGTGCCAGTTCTCCGGGACTAGCCCCCTACGAGCAGTACTTC. Translating gives CASSPGLAPYEQYF. The whole variable domain, remainder taken from reference TRBV19 and TRBJ2-7, is DGGITQSPKYLFRKEGQNVTLSCEQNLNHDAMYWYRQDPGQGLRLIYYSQIVNDFQKGDIAEGYSVSREKKESFPLTVTSAQKNPTAFYLCASSPGLAPYEQYFGPGTRLTVT.

The V call is TRBV7-2, the J call TRBJ2-3, with TRBD1 identical over 9 bases. Germline V CDR1 and CDR2: SGHTA, FQGNSA. The CDR3 loop spans 16 amino acids. Trimming cost V 1 base and J 4 bases; bases outside gene matches: 6. CDR3: CASSLVGGQGPDTQYF. CDR3 in DNA: TGTGCCAGCAGCTTAGTTGGGGGACAGGGACCAGATACGCAGTATTTT.

The chain employs TRBV6-6 and TRBJ2-7; 10 bases match TRBD2. Germline V CDR1 and CDR2: MNHNY, SVGAGI (reference sequence). The V segment lost 5 bases and the J segment 6 bases; nucleotides outside the gene matches: 10. This CDR3 spans 15 amino acids. CDR3 protein: CASSLSGRASGEQYF. In nucleotides, the CDR3 is TGTGCCAGCAGTCTGAGCGGGAGGGCCTCCGGCGAGCAGTACTTC.

This chain joins TRBV24-1 and TRBJ2-1, with a weak D call TRBD2 (5 bases). CDR1 and CDR2 (germline): KGHDR, SFDVKD. Trimming shortened V by 2 bases and J by 6 bases, and 7 bases separated the two germline ends. The CDR3 length is 13 residues. CDR3 DNA sequence: TGTGCCACCAGTGATTGGACTCTCAATGAGCAGTTCTTC. This sequence encodes CATSDWTLNEQFF.

This chain joins TRBV6-5 and TRBJ2-1; 9 bases align to TRBD2. V dropped 4 bases and J dropped 7; count of bases not matched to a gene: 11. The length of the CDR3 is 16 residues. Germline values: CDR1 MNHEY, CDR2 SVGAGI. This CDR3 reads CASSSRLAAGRNEQFF. The CDR3 bases are TGTGCCAGCAGTTCCCGACTAGCGGCGGGGAGGAATGAGCAGTTCTTC.